Shown below are 13 T cell receptor beta chains from a single sample sequenced in a study of T cells in narcolepsy. The assay was immunoSEQ multiplex PCR, and TCRdb's table has in-frame clones only and misses some. The data contain about 18,000 clones, around 86% of them seen just once; the ten biggest clones take up roughly 0.75%. Material for sequencing was memory (CD45RA-) CD4+ T cells from blood. The receptors were gathered from a human donor in good health.

The rearrangement joins TRBV5-5 to TRBJ1-1; D perhaps matches TRBD1 (5 bases). The CDR3 sequence is 13 residues long. Trimming took 0 bases from V and 3 from J, leaving 6 bases between them. Germline V gene data show CDR1 as SGHKS and CDR2 as YYEKEE (reference sequence). CDR3 protein: CASSLEGHTEAFF. The CDR3 DNA follows: TGTGCCAGCAGCTTGGAGGGGCACACTGAAGCTTTCTTT. The variable domain in full, completed from reference TRBV5-5 and TRBJ1-1, reads DAGVTQSPTHLIKTRGQQVTLRCSPISGHKSVSWYQQVLGQGPQFIFQYYEKEERGRGNFPDRFSARQFPNYSSELNVNALLLGDSALYLCASSLEGHTEAFFGQGTRLTVV.

J is TRBJ1-4 and V is TRBV7-8; D remains ambiguous. Per germline, CDR1 SGHVS and CDR2 FQNEAQ. V shed 3 bases and J shed 8 bases, with 10 bases lying between them. The CDR3 is made up of 13 amino acids. For the CDR3, the DNA is TGTGCCAGCAGCTTCCGGGGTGGCGAAAAACTGTTTTTT. It specifies CASSFRGGEKLFF. The full variable domain, rest sourced from reference TRBV7-8 and TRBJ1-4, is GAGVSQSPRYKVAKRGQDVALRCDPISGHVSLFWYQQALGQGPEFLTYFQNEAQLDKSGLPSDRFFAERPEGSVSTLKIQRTQQEDSAVYLCASSFRGGEKLFFGSGTQLSVL.

CDR3 sequence reads: CASSPEGHVSGYTF. In DNA, the CDR3 is TGTGCCAGCTCACCGGAGGGACATGTGAGTGGCTACACCTTC. The J gene is TRBJ1-2, the V gene TRBV18, with a weak D call TRBD1 (6 bases). V shed 3 bases and J shed 7 bases, with 15 bases lying between them. The V gene's germline CDR1 is KGHSH and CDR2 LQKENI. The CDR3 extends over 14 amino acids.

The chain links TRBV4-1 to TRBJ2-5; TRBD1 agrees at 8 bases. The V and J ends lost 4 bases and 5 bases, in that order; junction bases with no gene match: 15. Germline lookup yields CDR1 MGHRA and CDR2 YSYEKL. The CDR3 runs 17 residues. The CDR3 sequence: CASSLRDRLIGGETQYF. DNA of the CDR3: TGCGCCAGCAGCCTACGGGACAGGTTAATCGGGGGCGAGACCCAGTACTTC.

This clone occurred a few times. The rearrangement joins TRBV7-9 to TRBJ2-3; tentatively, D is TRBD1 (5 bases). The CDR3 contains 16 residues. Trimming took off 2 bases at V and 4 bases at J, with 16 bases between the two ends. Looked up from germline, CDR1 is SEHNR and CDR2 is FQNEAQ (reference sequence). The CDR3 coding sequence is TGTGCCAGCAGCTTATGGACCTCAAGGGGCTCAGATACGCAGTATTTT. This codes for CASSLWTSRGSDTQYF.

This sequence joins TRBV5-1 and TRBJ1-6; D might be TRBD1 (6 bases). The CDR3 totals 15 residues. Germline V lookup: CDR1 SGHRS, CDR2 YFSETQ. V lost 4 bases to trimming and J lost 5 bases, with 13 bases between them. The CDR3 bases are TGCGCCAGCAGCGCCCAGGGGCAGGATAATTCACCCCTCCACTTT. It specifies CASSAQGQDNSPLHF. The full variable domain, rest sourced from reference TRBV5-1 and TRBJ1-6, is KAGVTQTPRYLIKTRGQQVTLSCSPISGHRSVSWYQQTPGQGLQFLFEYFSETQRNKGNFPGRFSGRQFSNSRSEMNVSTLELGDSALYLCASSAQGQDNSPLHFGNGTRLTVT.

The sample holds a few counts of this clone. The chain links TRBV29-1 to TRBJ2-2; perhaps TRBD1 as D (6 bases). This CDR3 is 13 amino acids long. With 2 bases removed from V and 5 bases from J, the gap between germline ends came to 9 bases. CDR1 and CDR2 (germline): SQVTM, ANQGSEA. In DNA, the CDR3 is TGCAGCGTTGAATCAGGGGCGACCGGGGAGCTGTTTTTT. Its translation: CSVESGATGELFF.

This clone was counted a few times. The chain joins TRBV6-5 to TRBJ1-1, with D tentatively TRBD1 (5 bases). CDR1 is MNHEY and CDR2 is SVGAGI in the germline V gene. Trimming took off 5 bases at V and 5 bases at J, with 18 bases between the two ends. The CDR3 spans 15 residues. CDR3 sequence (DNA): TGTGCCAGCAGTCCAGGGACTGCGTGGGGGACTGAAGCTTTCTTT. Encoded protein: CASSPGTAWGTEAFF.

The V and J genes are TRBV10-2 and TRBJ2-1; D is uncertain. CDR3 length: 11 residues. The germline V gene encodes CDR1 WSHSY and CDR2 SAAADI. V lost 6 bases, J lost 7 bases, and 7 bases lay in between. In DNA, the CDR3 is TGCGCCAGCAGAGGGCCAAATGAGCAGTTCTTC. This gives the protein CASRGPNEQFF.

J is TRBJ1-2 and V is TRBV11-2; 9 bases line up with TRBD1. CDR1 and CDR2 from the germline V gene are SGHAT and FQNNGV. J lost 7 bases, V lost 4 bases, and 4 bases had no gene match. The CDR3 totals 13 residues. The CDR3 DNA reads TGTGCCAGCAGCTCGGGACAGGGCCCTGGCTACACCTTC. Amino acids: CASSSGQGPGYTF. Combining the CDR3 with reference TRBV11-2 and TRBJ1-2 gives the whole variable domain EAGVAQSPRYKIIEKRQSVAFWCNPISGHATLYWYQQILGQGPKLLIQFQNNGVVDDSQLPKDRFSAERLKGVDSTLKIQPAKLEDSAVYLCASSSGQGPGYTFGSGTRLTVV.

The chain recombines TRBV5-1 with TRBJ1-2, with TRBD1 identical over 10 bases. In germline, CDR1 is SGHRS, CDR2 YFSETQ. The CDR3 length is 17 residues. V lost 3 bases to trimming and J lost 6 bases; unmatched junction nucleotides: 14. The CDR3 sequence is CASSYATGGYSQDGYTF. The DNA for the CDR3 is TGCGCCAGCAGCTACGCGACAGGGGGCTATTCACAGGATGGCTACACCTTC. The full variable domain, its missing parts supplied by reference TRBV5-1 and TRBJ1-2, is KAGVTQTPRYLIKTRGQQVTLSCSPISGHRSVSWYQQTPGQGLQFLFEYFSETQRNKGNFPGRFSGRQFSNSRSEMNVSTLELGDSALYLCASSYATGGYSQDGYTFGSGTRLTVV.

The V call is TRBV7-2, the J call TRBJ2-4; TRBD2 matches 13 bases. Germline-derived CDR1 and CDR2 are SGHTA and FQGNSA. V lost 0 bases and J lost 9; bases outside the gene matches: 11. The CDR3 extends over 18 amino acids. CDR3 coding DNA: TGTGCCAGCAGCTTAGCCGGGACTAGCGGGACGGCATTGGGCATTCAGTACTTC. This codes for CASSLAGTSGTALGIQYF. Full variable domain (rest looked up from reference TRBV7-2 and TRBJ2-4): GAGVSQSPSNKVTEKGKDVELRCDPISGHTALYWYRQSLGQGLEFLIYFQGNSAPDKSGLPSDRFSAERTGGSVSTLTIQRTQQEDSAVYLCASSLAGTSGTALGIQYFGAGTRLSVL.

The CDR3 sequence: CASSQGHSGGVETQYF. Here the CDR3 DNA reads TGCGCCAGCAGCCAAGGACACAGTGGGGGAGTGGAGACCCAGTACTTC. The rearrangement uses TRBV4-1 and TRBJ2-5; tentatively, D is TRBD1 or TRBD2 (5 bases each). The CDR3 extends over 16 amino acids. The germline V and J ends were trimmed by 1 base and 5 bases, with 17 bases remaining between them. Per the germline V gene, CDR1 is MGHRA and CDR2 is YSYEKL.